Described below is a single TCR beta chain sequence and its context. Antigen: not known. Naive CD8 isolation took CD45RO-negative cells positively selected for CCR7 and excluded terminally differentiated effector memory CD45RA+ cells. V lost 4 bases and J 1 base, leaving 6 bases between the germline ends. CDR3 length: 13 amino acids. The germline CDR1 and CDR2 sequences are LNHNV and YYDKDF (reference sequence). The source of the sample is a study of shared clonotypes between healthy human individuals. Study results and caveats: The generation probabilities recorded for non-shared clonotypes fell below those of clonotypes shared by all four donors.

Profiled with immunoSEQ multiplex PCR; TCRdb holds only in-frame clones, not every one. The repertoire holds about 2 million clones, with less than 95% as singletons. This receptor was obtained from a man aged 18-30 years in good health. This chain connects TRBV15 to TRBJ2-3; D perhaps matches TRBD1 (6 bases). Specimen: naive CD8+ T cells sorted from blood. The CDR3 bases are TGTGCCACCAGCACAGGGGGCACAGATACGCAGTATTTT. It is translated as CATSTGGTDTQYF. Filled out from reference TRBV15 and TRBJ2-3, the complete variable domain reads DAMVIQNPRYQVTQFGKPVTLSCSQTLNHNVMYWYQQKSSQAPKLLFHYYDKDFNNEADTPDNFQSRRPNTSFCFLDIRSPGLGDTAMYLCATSTGGTDTQYFGPGTRLTVL.